One sample yielded the 32 T cell receptor beta chains listed below, sequenced in a study of beta chain features in type 1 diabetes. Sequencing targeted expressed TCRB transcripts, as all isolated RNA had been reverse transcribed. Sequencing was performed with immunoSEQ multiplex PCR; in TCRdb, only in-frame clones are kept and a portion is missing. The data show roughly 260,000 clones, around 21% seen once. The antigens for these receptors are not known. Overall study results and limits: Among all four CD4+ subsets, Type 1 diabetes patients had TCRB CDR3s that were moderately but significantly shorter.

The source material was naive CD4+ T cells from blood. All receptors come from a woman in her 40s with type 1 diabetes.

The V and J genes are TRBV2 and TRBJ1-1; the D is unclear. Deletions cut 4 bases from V and 2 bases from J, with 11 bases between. Germline V gene lookup returns CDR1 SNHLY and CDR2 FYNNEI. There are 14 residues in the CDR3. The CDR3 DNA reads as TGTGCCAGCAGTGTCCTGCGGGGAAACACTGAAGCTTTCTTT. Amino acids: CASSVLRGNTEAFF.

This clone was seen a handful of times. Additional DNA sequences in this sample encode the identical CDR3. The chain couples TRBV9 to TRBJ2-1; D may be TRBD1 (5 bases). In germline, CDR1 is SGDLS, CDR2 YYNGEE. Trimming took 0 bases from V and 4 from J, leaving 11 bases between them. This CDR3 is 15 amino acids long. The CDR3 reads CASSVVAGSYNEQFF. In DNA form, the CDR3 reads TGTGCCAGCAGCGTAGTGGCAGGGTCATACAATGAGCAGTTCTTC. Supplemented by reference TRBV9 and TRBJ2-1, the full variable domain reads DSGVTQTPKHLITATGQRVTLRCSPRSGDLSVYWYQQSLDQGLQFLIQYYNGEERAKGNILERFSAQQFPDLHSELNLSSLELGDSALYFCASSVVAGSYNEQFFGPGTRLTVL.

This clone has just a few counts. The chain recombines TRBV2 with TRBJ1-1; D unresolved. The CDR3 spans 14 residues. V lost 4 bases and J lost 4, with 13 bases in between. Germline CDR1 SNHLY, CDR2 FYNNEI. This CDR3 reads CASSVEHTVTEAFF. DNA for the CDR3: TGTGCCAGCAGTGTGGAGCATACGGTCACTGAAGCTTTCTTT.

In DNA form, the CDR3 reads TGTGCCAGCAGCCAGGGGACTTCCTATGGCTACACCTTC. Translated, it gives CASSQGTSYGYTF. This chain uses TRBV14 with TRBJ1-2; a weak D match, TRBD1 (5 bases). From germline, CDR1 is SGHDN and CDR2 FVKESK. The CDR3 has 13 residues. Trimming took off 3 bases at V and 4 bases at J, with 9 bases between the two ends.

This clone was recorded a few times. J is TRBJ1-2 and V is TRBV7-9; 12 bases are a match to TRBD1. The germline V gene encodes CDR1 SEHNR and CDR2 FQNEAQ (reference sequence). The length of the CDR3 is 15 residues. With 2 bases clipped from V and 4 bases from J, the junction kept 2 bases outside the gene matches. CDR3 protein: CASSLMGQGAYGYTF. The CDR3 DNA sequence: TGTGCCAGCAGCTTAATGGGACAGGGGGCCTATGGCTACACCTTC. Filled out from reference TRBV7-9 and TRBJ1-2, the complete variable domain reads DTGVSQNPRHKITKRGQNVTFRCDPISEHNRLYWYRQTLGQGPEFLTYFQNEAQLEKSRLLSDRFSAERPKGSFSTLEIQRTEQGDSAMYLCASSLMGQGAYGYTFGSGTRLTVV.

V and J are TRBV29-1 and TRBJ2-3, with D possibly being TRBD2 (6 bases). The length of the CDR3 is 15 residues. The germline gives CDR1 SQVTM, CDR2 ANQGSEA. V lost 5 bases and J 1 base, leaving 16 bases between the germline ends. The CDR3 sequence: CSVYWTTPRTDTQYF. CDR3 nucleotides: TGCAGCGTTTACTGGACTACTCCACGCACAGATACGCAGTATTTT.

This clone was counted a few times. The chain has TRBV28 and TRBJ1-2, with 7 nucleotides matching TRBD1. CDR1 is MDHEN, CDR2 SYDVKM, per germline. This CDR3 spans 14 amino acids. The V gene end was trimmed by 6 bases and the J gene end by 4 bases; junction bases not matched to a gene: 8. In DNA form, the CDR3 reads TGTGCCAGCAGAGCCGGGACAGCGTCCTATGGCTACACCTTC. This sequence encodes CASRAGTASYGYTF.

This clone was seen a single time. Other DNA variants within this sample encode the same CDR3. The chain has TRBV9 and TRBJ1-1; the D gene is possibly TRBD1 (6 bases). Germline assignment: CDR1 SGDLS and CDR2 YYNGEE. V lost 0 bases, J lost 2 bases, and 8 bases lay in between. The CDR3 runs 14 residues. The CDR3 DNA follows: TGTGCCAGCAGCGTAGCAGGGGTAAACACTGAAGCTTTCTTT. Translated: CASSVAGVNTEAFF. The full variable domain, rest sourced from reference TRBV9 and TRBJ1-1, is DSGVTQTPKHLITATGQRVTLRCSPRSGDLSVYWYQQSLDQGLQFLIQYYNGEERAKGNILERFSAQQFPDLHSELNLSSLELGDSALYFCASSVAGVNTEAFFGQGTRLTVV.

This clone was detected only a few times. The rearrangement links TRBV7-3 to TRBJ2-1; 8 bases match TRBD1. The junction had 8 bases not matched to a gene; V was cut back by 5 bases and J by 8 bases. The germline CDR1 and CDR2 sequences are SGHTA and FQGTGA. CDR3 length: 14 amino acids. CDR3 sequence reads: CASSQGRGPDEQFF. The CDR3 nucleotides are TGTGCCAGCAGCCAAGGCAGGGGGCCCGATGAGCAGTTCTTC.

This rearrangement joins TRBV7-2 to TRBJ2-7; D not resolved. This CDR3 has 11 amino acids. The germline gives CDR1 SGHTA, CDR2 FQGNSA. The V end lost 5 bases, the J end lost 2 bases, and 4 bases lay between the germline ends. CDR3 amino acids: CASSPAYEQYF. The DNA of the CDR3 is TGTGCCAGCAGCCCAGCCTACGAGCAGTACTTC.

This clone was counted only a few times. The chain carries TRBV5-1 and TRBJ2-4; D unresolved. Trimming left V 0 bases short and J 9 bases short, with 10 bases between. There are 13 residues in the CDR3. CDR1 is SGHRS and CDR2 is YFSETQ in the germline V gene. CDR3 sequence reads: CASSLDSPSIQYF. The CDR3 DNA follows: TGCGCCAGCAGCTTGGACTCCCCTAGCATTCAGTACTTC.

V gene TRBV5-4 combines with J gene TRBJ2-2; D possibly corresponds to TRBD2 (5 bases). Trimming removed 4 bases at V and 2 bases at J, with 9 bases between. Germline lookup yields CDR1 SGHNT and CDR2 YYREEE (reference sequence). The CDR3 runs to 14 residues. CDR3 in amino acids: CASSRLANTGELFF. The CDR3 bases are TGTGCCAGCAGCCGCCTAGCTAACACCGGGGAGCTGTTTTTT. Complete variable domain (other parts from reference TRBV5-4 and TRBJ2-2): ETGVTQSPTHLIKTRGQQVTLRCSSQSGHNTVSWYQQALGQGPQFIFQYYREEENGRGNFPPRFSGLQFPNYSSELNVNALELDDSALYLCASSRLANTGELFFGEGSRLTVL.

This clone was seen a few times. This rearrangement joins TRBV2 to TRBJ2-2; possible D gene TRBD2, 5 bases. The germline V gene has CDR1 SNHLY and CDR2 FYNNEI. V was trimmed by 2 bases and J by 7 bases, leaving 20 bases between them. The CDR3 spans 17 residues. The CDR3 reads CASSEYSTRIAHGELFF. The CDR3 nucleotides read TGTGCCAGCAGTGAATATAGTACTAGAATTGCGCACGGGGAGCTGTTTTTT.

The table lists this clone with a few counts. The rearrangement uses TRBV30 and TRBJ2-6; D not resolved. V lost 3 bases, J lost 4 bases, and 7 bases lay in between. Per germline, CDR1 GTSNPN and CDR2 SVGIG (reference sequence). This CDR3 spans 13 amino acids. CDR3 nucleotides: TGTGCCTGGAGGAGGCCCGGGGCCAACGTCCTGACTTTC. This translates into CAWRRPGANVLTF.

The chain combines TRBV28 with TRBJ1-1; 8 nucleotides agree with TRBD1. The CDR3 consists of 16 residues. Germline CDR1 reads MDHEN; CDR2 reads SYDVKM. Losses at the gene ends were 4 bases for V and 1 base for J; bases not matched to a gene: 8. CDR3 DNA: TGTGCCAGCAGTTCCCAATTCGGACAGGGGAACACTGAAGCTTTCTTT. Its translation: CASSSQFGQGNTEAFF.

The rearrangement links TRBV23-1 to TRBJ2-2; 9 bases agree with TRBD1. TRBV23-1 counts as an open reading frame of uncertain function. The CDR3 loop spans 18 amino acids. V was clipped by 0 bases and J by 3 bases; unmatched bases: 8. CDR3 amino acids: CASSQSIEGDRDTGELFF. The CDR3 nucleotides are TGCGCCAGCAGTCAATCCATCGAAGGGGACAGGGACACCGGGGAGCTGTTTTTT.

This clone showed up just a few times. The gene calls are TRBV28 and TRBJ1-1; D perhaps matches TRBD1 (6 bases). V was pared by 1 base and J by 3 bases, with 9 bases between. The length of the CDR3 is 14 residues. Germline V gives CDR1 MDHEN, CDR2 SYDVKM. The CDR3 loop reads CASSLYRDDTEAFF. The CDR3 nucleotides read TGTGCCAGCAGTTTATACAGGGATGACACTGAAGCTTTCTTT.

The chain has TRBV5-4 and TRBJ2-5; D is perhaps TRBD2 (6 bases). Trimming took 4 bases from V and 4 from J, leaving 17 bases between them. The germline V gene has CDR1 SGHNT and CDR2 YYREEE (reference sequence). The length of the CDR3 is 15 residues. CDR3 in amino acids: CASSAGRQMGETQYF. The CDR3 bases are TGTGCCAGCAGCGCGGGAAGACAAATGGGAGAGACCCAGTACTTC.

The chain has TRBV9 and TRBJ2-3, with TRBD2 matching over 7 bases. This CDR3 is 12 amino acids long. Germline V gene lookup returns CDR1 SGDLS and CDR2 YYNGEE. Trimming cost V 5 bases and J 5 bases; bases outside gene matches: 2. The CDR3 DNA is TGTGCCAGCAGTTTAGCGGGAGATACGCAGTATTTT. As protein: CASSLAGDTQYF.

The chain links TRBV23-1 to TRBJ2-7; the D gene is possibly TRBD1 (6 bases). TRBV23-1 is assigned to the ORF class and has an uncertain function. This CDR3 contains 13 residues. Deletions cut 6 bases from V and 5 bases from J, with 14 bases between. The CDR3 bases are TGCGCCAGCAGGACAGGACCGATCCACGAGCAGTACTTC. Amino acid sequence: CASRTGPIHEQYF.

This sequence joins TRBV30 and TRBJ2-5, with D unclear. Deletions cut 2 bases from V and 5 bases from J, with 9 bases between. There are 12 residues in the CDR3. Germline-derived CDR1 and CDR2 are GTSNPN and SVGIG (reference sequence). The CDR3 is CAWSTIGETQYF. CDR3 DNA: TGTGCCTGGAGTACGATCGGGGAGACCCAGTACTTC.

The gene calls are TRBV7-2 and TRBJ2-1; 14 bases agree with TRBD2. The germline CDR1 and CDR2 sequences are SGHTA and FQGNSA. The CDR3 loop spans 15 amino acids. Losses at the gene ends were 5 bases for V and 10 bases for J; bases not matched to a gene: 7. In DNA form, the CDR3 reads TGTGCCAGCAGCCTCGGGACTAGCGGGAGCCGGGAGCAGTTCTTC. Translation gives CASSLGTSGSREQFF.

This clone was counted between two and nine times. V is TRBV15 and J is TRBJ2-1, with a weak D call TRBD2 (5 bases). This CDR3 is 12 amino acids long. Looked up from germline, CDR1 is LNHNV and CDR2 is YYDKDF (reference sequence). The ends were cut back, 0 bases at V and 12 bases at J, with 9 bases in the middle. CDR3 in amino acids: CATSRDRLAQFF. In nucleotides, the CDR3 is TGTGCCACCAGCAGAGATCGCCTAGCGCAGTTCTTC.

The chain has TRBV4-2 and TRBJ2-3, with 7 positions matching TRBD2. V lost 0 bases and J lost 3; bases outside the gene matches: 12. This CDR3 is built from 18 residues. CDR1 is LGHNA, CDR2 YNFKEQ, per germline. The CDR3 protein is CASSQDVASGQWTDTQYF. The CDR3 DNA sequence: TGTGCCAGCAGCCAAGATGTAGCTAGCGGTCAGTGGACAGATACGCAGTATTTT.

This clone was detected only a few times. The chain is built from TRBV7-3 and TRBJ1-2; TRBD1 matches at 9 bases. V trimming: 4 bases; J trimming: 8 bases; junction bases outside the gene matches: 8. The CDR3 is 14 residues long. CDR1 and CDR2 (germline): SGHTA, FQGTGA. The CDR3 bases are TGTGCCAGCAGCTCCGGGACAGGGAGTGGCGGCTACACCTTC. It codes for CASSSGTGSGGYTF.

This clone was detected only a few times. The J gene is TRBJ2-5, the V gene TRBV29-1, with 11 bases fitting TRBD2. There are 15 residues in the CDR3. Germline loops: CDR1 SQVTM, CDR2 ANQGSEA. V lost 2 bases and J lost 5; bases outside the gene matches: 7. CDR3 region: CSVERLAGIRETQYF. The CDR3 DNA follows: TGCAGCGTTGAAAGACTAGCGGGAATTAGGGAGACCCAGTACTTC. Full variable domain (remainder filled in from reference TRBV29-1 and TRBJ2-5): SAVISQKPSRDICQRGTSLTIQCQVDSQVTMMFWYRQQPGQSLTLIATANQGSEATYESGFVIDKFPISRPNLTFSTLTVSNMSPEDSSIYLCSVERLAGIRETQYFGPGTRLLVL.

J is TRBJ1-4 and V is TRBV4-2; D is uncertain. The germline CDR1 and CDR2 sequences are LGHNA and YNFKEQ. This CDR3 has 14 residues. V was cut by 0 bases and J by 3 bases, with 5 bases left in between. The CDR3: CASSQDTANEKLFF. The CDR3 DNA reads TGTGCCAGCAGCCAAGATACAGCTAATGAAAAACTGTTTTTT.

The chain couples TRBV7-3 to TRBJ2-3, with D possibly matching TRBD2 (7 bases). Germline lookup yields CDR1 SGHTA and CDR2 FQGTGA. The length of the CDR3 is 13 residues. Trimming took 6 bases from V and 6 from J, leaving 13 bases between them. Here the CDR3 reads CASSRGGKDTQYF. CDR3 DNA: TGTGCCAGCAGTAGGGGGGGCAAGGATACGCAGTATTTT.

This clone came up a few times. This rearrangement joins TRBV6-4 to TRBJ2-2; D is perhaps TRBD2 (5 bases). The germline V gene encodes CDR1 MRHNA and CDR2 SNTAGT. The CDR3 runs to 16 residues. The germline V and J ends were trimmed by 8 bases and 2 bases, with 18 bases remaining between them. CDR3 region: CASGPYGGRNTGELFF. CDR3 sequence (DNA): TGTGCCAGCGGCCCCTATGGCGGGCGAAACACCGGGGAGCTGTTTTTT.

The chain links TRBV29-1 to TRBJ2-2, with 8 bases matching TRBD1. J was trimmed by 1 base and V by 3 bases; bases with no gene match: 4. This CDR3 has 15 residues. Germline CDR1 is SQVTM and CDR2 is ANQGSEA. In DNA, the CDR3 is TGCAGCGTTGATTGGGGGACAGGGAACACCGGGGAGCTGTTTTTT. It encodes CSVDWGTGNTGELFF.

This clone turned up a few times. The rearrangement links TRBV19 to TRBJ1-6; D is unresolved. CDR3 length: 15 residues. Trimming took off 3 bases at V and 8 bases at J, with 14 bases between the two ends. Germline CDR1 LNHDA, CDR2 SQIVND (reference sequence). CDR3 loop: CASSMTPGGDSPLHF. CDR3 nucleotide sequence: TGTGCCAGTAGTATGACACCTGGAGGAGATTCACCCCTCCACTTT.

This clone has more than one count but fewer than ten. This chain links TRBV19 with TRBJ2-5; 7 bases map to TRBD1. CDR3 length: 13 amino acids. V lost 8 bases to trimming and J lost 2 bases; unmatched junction nucleotides: 5. In germline, CDR1 is LNHDA, CDR2 SQIVND (reference sequence). DNA of the CDR3: TGTGCCAGTCAGAAGGGGGCACAAGAGACCCAGTACTTC. Protein product: CASQKGAQETQYF.